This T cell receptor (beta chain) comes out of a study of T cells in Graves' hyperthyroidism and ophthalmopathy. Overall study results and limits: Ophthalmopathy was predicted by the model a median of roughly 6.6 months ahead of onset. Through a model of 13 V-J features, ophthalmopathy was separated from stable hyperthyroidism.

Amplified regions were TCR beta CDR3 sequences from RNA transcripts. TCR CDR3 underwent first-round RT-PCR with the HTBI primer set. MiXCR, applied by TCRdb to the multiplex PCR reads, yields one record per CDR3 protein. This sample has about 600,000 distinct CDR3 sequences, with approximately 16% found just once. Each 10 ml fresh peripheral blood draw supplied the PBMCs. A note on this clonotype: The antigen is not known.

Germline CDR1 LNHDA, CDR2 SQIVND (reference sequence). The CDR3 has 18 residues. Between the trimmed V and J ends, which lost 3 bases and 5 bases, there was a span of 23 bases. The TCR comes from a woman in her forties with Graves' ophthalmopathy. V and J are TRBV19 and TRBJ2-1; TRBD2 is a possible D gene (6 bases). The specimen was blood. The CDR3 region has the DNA TGTGCCAGTAGTATTACACCGCTAGCGCAGGGTCTCAACAATGAGCAGTTCTTC. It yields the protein CASSITPLAQGLNNEQFF.